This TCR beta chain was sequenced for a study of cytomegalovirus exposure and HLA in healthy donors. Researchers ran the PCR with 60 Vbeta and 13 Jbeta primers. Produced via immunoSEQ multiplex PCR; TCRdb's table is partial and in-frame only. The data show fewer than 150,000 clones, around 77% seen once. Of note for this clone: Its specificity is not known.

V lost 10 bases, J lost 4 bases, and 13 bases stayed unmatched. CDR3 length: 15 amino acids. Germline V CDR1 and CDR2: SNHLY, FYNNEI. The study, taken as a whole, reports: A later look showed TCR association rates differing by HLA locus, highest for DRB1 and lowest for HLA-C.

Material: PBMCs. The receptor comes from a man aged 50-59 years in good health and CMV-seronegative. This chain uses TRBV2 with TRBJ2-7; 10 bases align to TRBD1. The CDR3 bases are TGTGCCACCACCGGGACAGGGGTTTCTGGGTACGAGCAGTACTTC. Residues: CATTGTGVSGYEQYF.